This T cell receptor (beta chain) emerged from a study of shared clonotypes between healthy human individuals. As processed by the authors: ImmunoSEQ yielded junction-only sequences lacking quality scores, so filtering differed. Data came from immunoSEQ multiplex PCR; TCRdb stores just in-frame clones and leaves some out. Clone size and V and J calls were adopted from that table, with D and trimming inferred from the DNA. The table has over 95,000 clones, about 70% seen once. This clone has a count of ten or more. The germline gives CDR1 LNHNV, CDR2 YYDKDF (reference sequence). This CDR3 spans 15 amino acids. V shed 0 bases and J 3 bases; nucleotides not matched to a gene: 3.

The source of this sequence is a woman aged 25 to 39 in good health. The V gene is TRBV15, the J gene TRBJ2-7; 9 nucleotides agree with TRBD1. Sequenced material: memory CD8+ T cells sorted from blood. Subset in this sample: CD45RO+ cells pooled with CCR7-negative TemRA cells. The CDR3 DNA sequence: TGTGCCACCAGCAGAGAACAGGGGGCAAACTACGAGCAGTACTTC. As protein: CATSREQGANYEQYF. Variable domain in full (rest from reference TRBV15 and TRBJ2-7): DAMVIQNPRYQVTQFGKPVTLSCSQTLNHNVMYWYQQKSSQAPKLLFHYYDKDFNNEADTPDNFQSRRPNTSFCFLDIRSPGLGDTAMYLCATSREQGANYEQYFGPGTRLTVT.